The entry that follows covers one T cell receptor (beta chain) sequence. The data were obtained in a study of blood T cell repertoires in COVID-19. In the study overall: Sources were T cells, B-cell-depleted T cells, or PBMCs; the material itself was cDNA or gDNA.

In the authors' workflow: Amplification of reference gene primers was used by the study to estimate nucleated cell counts. TCRdb keeps only in-frame clones here, not all; method: immunoSEQ multiplex PCR. The DNA gave D and trimming, while V, J and clone size come from that table. The table records about 250,000 clones, 70% to 90% of them present only once. Trimming took 5 bases from V and 8 from J; bases not matched to a gene: 10. Germline lookup yields CDR1 SEHNR and CDR2 FQNEAQ (reference sequence). There are 15 residues in the CDR3. The rearrangement uses TRBV7-9 and TRBJ1-4, with 8 positions matching TRBD1. The sample was peripheral blood. The TCR sequence derives from a man aged 18 to 35 with active or convalescent COVID-19. CDR3 nucleotide sequence: TGTGCCAGCAGCCCTTGGACAGGGACGGGGGAAAAACTGTTTTTT. Translating it yields CASSPWTGTGEKLFF.